This T cell receptor beta chain was captured by sequencing in a study of breast tumors, draining lymph nodes, adjacent tissues. TCRdb reprocessed the multiplex PCR reads via MiXCR and lists one record per CDR3 protein. The data hold about 80,000 distinct CDR3 sequences, with approximately 19% observed a single time. General study findings and limits: Most tumor T cells seemingly derive from lymph node, then expand in tumor. Tumors had less TCR diversity than lymph nodes, more than nontumor tissue. Tumor T cell lymph node origin was a supported hypothesis, not proven.

This clonotype came up many times. Its target is unknown. Samples came from axillary lymph nodes draining the breast cancer. The germline gives CDR1 MDHEN, CDR2 SYDVKM. The CDR3 length is 13 residues. Deletions cut 5 bases from V and 3 bases from J, with 11 bases between. Material: axillary lymph node tissue. The receptor's source is a female donor with breast cancer. Some clones in this sample may be carry-over from other donors' samples. This chain links TRBV28 with TRBJ2-7, with no clear D. CDR3 coding DNA: TGTGCCAGCAGTACCGGAGCAGTCTACGAGCAGTACTTC. Protein: CASSTGAVYEQYF.